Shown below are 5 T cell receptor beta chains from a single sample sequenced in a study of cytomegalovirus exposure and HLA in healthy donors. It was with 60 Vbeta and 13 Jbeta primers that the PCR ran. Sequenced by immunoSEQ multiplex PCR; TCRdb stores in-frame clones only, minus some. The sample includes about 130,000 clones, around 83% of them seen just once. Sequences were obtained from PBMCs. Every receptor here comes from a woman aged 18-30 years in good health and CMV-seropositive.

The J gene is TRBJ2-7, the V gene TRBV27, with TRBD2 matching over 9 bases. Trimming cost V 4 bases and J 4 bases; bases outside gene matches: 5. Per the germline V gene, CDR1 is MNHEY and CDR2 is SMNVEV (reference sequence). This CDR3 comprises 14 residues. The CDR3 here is CASSSLAGKYEQYF. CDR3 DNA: TGTGCCAGCAGTTCCCTAGCGGGGAAATACGAGCAGTACTTC.

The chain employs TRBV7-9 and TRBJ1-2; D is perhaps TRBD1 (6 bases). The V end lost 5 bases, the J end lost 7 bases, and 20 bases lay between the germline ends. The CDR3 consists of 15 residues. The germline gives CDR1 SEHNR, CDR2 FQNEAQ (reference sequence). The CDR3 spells CASSLPSSGVAGYTF. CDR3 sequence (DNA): TGTGCCAGCAGCCTTCCCAGTTCAGGGGTCGCTGGCTACACCTTC.

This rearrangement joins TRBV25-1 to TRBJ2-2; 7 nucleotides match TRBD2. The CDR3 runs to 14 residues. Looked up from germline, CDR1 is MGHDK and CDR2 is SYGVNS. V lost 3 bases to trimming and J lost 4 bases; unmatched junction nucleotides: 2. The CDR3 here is CASSDREGTGELFF. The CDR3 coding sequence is TGTGCCAGCAGTGACAGGGAGGGCACCGGGGAGCTGTTTTTT.

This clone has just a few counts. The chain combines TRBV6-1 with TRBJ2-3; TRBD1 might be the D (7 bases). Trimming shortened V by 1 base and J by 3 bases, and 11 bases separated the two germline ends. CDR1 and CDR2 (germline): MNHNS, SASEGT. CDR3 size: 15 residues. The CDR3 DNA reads TGTGCCAGCAGTGAAGGGAGGGGACAGACAGATACGCAGTATTTT. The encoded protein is CASSEGRGQTDTQYF.

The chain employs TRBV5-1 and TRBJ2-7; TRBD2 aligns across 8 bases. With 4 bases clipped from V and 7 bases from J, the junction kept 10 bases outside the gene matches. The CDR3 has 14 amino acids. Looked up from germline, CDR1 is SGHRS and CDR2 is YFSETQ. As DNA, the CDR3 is TGCGCCAGCAGCGGGACGGGGGGGCCAGAGGAGCAGTACTTC. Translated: CASSGTGGPEEQYF.